This TCR beta chain is from a study of T cell responses to AZD1222 COVID-19 vaccine listed by TCRdb under 2021. Notes on the research overall: TCR sequencing covered more than 230 trial participants: 200 to 220 given two doses of AZD1222 and around 25 given two doses of MenACWY control vaccine. Trial participants were enrolled by age into subgroups of 18-55, 56-69 and 70-plus years, and 148, 28 and 57 TCR-sequenced participants, respectively, were included in these subgroups.

Broader findings and caveats from the paper: Epitopes outside the regions mutated in the B.1.351 and B.1.1.7 variants were reportedly recognized by nearly half of the unique spike-specific TCRs. Participants were mostly white British, with more females than males. The authors suggested clonal diversity may have been underestimated. No day 14 peak-response samples were available, so repertoires were characterized only after the peak T cell response. Conclusions about previously exposed vaccinees are limited, since just six AZD1222 recipients were seropositive for SARS-CoV-2 at baseline. Vaccine-associated CD4 TCRs spanned the whole spike protein, with dominant responses in regions 160-218 and 743-854. After two AZD1222 doses, both the breadth and the depth of spike-specific TCRs were significantly higher than at day 0 and than in MenACWY recipients. In the small 56-69-year group, the increase in depth fell short of significance, most likely because of low power.

The CDR3 regions of human TCRbeta chains were subjected to immunosequencing. Processing in the source paper ran as follows. TCRs in the repertoires were compared against a reference library of SARS-CoV-2-specific TCRs that had been generated with the MIRA antigen-specificity platform. Breadth meant the fraction of unique TCRs that were SARS-CoV-2-associated, whereas depth meant the fraction of total T cells that were SARS-CoV-2-associated. Using the MIRA data, each spike-specific TCR was assigned both to the spike region to which the TCR was reactive and to a CD4 or CD8 class. Log10-transformed breadth and depth values were compared by one-way ANOVA with Sidak's multiple comparisons tests. Entries here come from immuneACCESS through TCRdb and include only in-frame sequences with V and J called. Some clones fail to appear in such tables; in the studies checked, an unresolved V gene covers under half of the shortfall, and the cause of the remainder is unknown. V and J calls and clone size come straight from that table; D and trimming were deduced from the DNA. Counted in this sample were 150,000 to 200,000 clones; about nine tenths of them appeared once. The ten largest account for about 3.5% of the sample.

At the junction V is shortened by 5 bases and J by 3 bases; bases outside the gene matches: 7. The CDR3 runs 15 residues from the cysteine to the phenylalanine. Kept here is only the CDR3 DNA, which spans 45 bases and is read in frame from base 1. According to the germline V gene (reference sequence), CDR1 reads MNHEY and CDR2 reads SMNVEV. Taken with the paper, the label for time point translates to: about 28 days (+/-7) after the second vaccine dose. AZD1222 recipients given second doses at about 4 weeks or at about 12 weeks were pooled, since spike-specific TCR depth and breadth were not found to differ between the two schedules. Vaccinee samples came from UK trials COV001 and COV002, including a single-blind randomized controlled phase 2/3 trial of AZD1222 (ChAdOx1 nCoV-19) in healthy adults. Trial participant PBMC samples were collected at day 0 and day 28 after the second dose for TCRbeta chain sequencing.

As concerns this clone: Its antigen is still unknown. Base qualities are not provided; no much larger clone lies one nucleotide away.

The receptor was derived from an adult who received the AZD1222 COVID-19 vaccine. Material: peripheral blood, obtained 28 days after the second AZD1222 dose. This sequence uses TRBV27 and TRBJ1-2; TRBD1 matches 9 bases in the middle. This receptor carries the CDR3 CASSLVTGGHYGYTF. The nucleotide sequence reads as follows: TGTGCCAGCAGTCTAGTGACAGGGGGGCACTATGGCTACACCTTC.